This TCR beta chain was captured in a study of T cell repertoires in cytomegalovirus infection. This clonotype was observed a few times. Its antigen is undetermined. The CDR3 consists of 14 residues. V lost 4 bases, J lost 8 bases, and 15 bases lay in between. Germline V lookup: CDR1 MGHRA, CDR2 YSYEKL. A single record per CDR3 protein comes from TCRdb applying MiXCR to the reads. The top ten hold about 20% of the sample, which has hundreds of thousands of distinct CDR3 sequences, 33% seen once. This TCR was recovered from a human donor in good health (CMV status not recorded). Some clones in this sample may be carry-over from other donors' samples. This chain uses TRBV4-1 with TRBJ2-1; weak D call: TRBD2 (6 bases). The sample in question was cultured PBMCs, obtained from culture after CMV antigen stimulation. This CDR3 is CASSPVGGEDEQFF. The DNA of the CDR3 is TGCGCCAGCAGCCCCGTCGGGGGTGAGGATGAGCAGTTCTTC.